The 6 T cell receptor beta chains presented below share a single source sample, sequenced in a study of CD8 T cells in Susac syndrome. When the RNA was reverse transcribed, random hexamers were used with an input of roughly 0.5 to 1 ug. TCRdb fed the immunoSEQ multiplex PCR reads into MiXCR, producing one record per CDR3 protein. The sample has about 130,000 distinct CDR3 sequences; around 90% are singletons. The sample consisted of CD8+ T cells from PBMCs. The receptors stem from a human donor with multiple sclerosis.

The chain recombines TRBV20-1 with TRBJ2-5; possibly TRBD1 or TRBD2 for D (6 bases each). The germline gives CDR1 DFQATT, CDR2 SNEGSKA (reference sequence). Trimming took off 4 bases at V and 3 bases at J, with 9 bases between the two ends. This CDR3 contains 12 residues. CDR3 DNA sequence: TGCAGTGCTACAGGGGAGGAAGAGACCCAGTACTTC. Translated: CSATGEEETQYF.

The chain uses TRBV27 and TRBJ2-1, with D perhaps TRBD2 (6 bases). Germline values: CDR1 MNHEY, CDR2 SMNVEV (reference sequence). The CDR3 sequence is 14 residues long. V gave up 7 bases and J gave up 7 bases, with 17 bases separating them. The CDR3 protein is CASTLGDGGNEQFF. CDR3 nucleotide sequence: TGTGCCAGCACCCTTGGGGACGGAGGGAATGAGCAGTTCTTC.

V is TRBV7-9 and J is TRBJ2-4; D is ambiguous. Germline V gives CDR1 SEHNR, CDR2 FQNEAQ (reference sequence). Trimming removed 10 bases at V and 9 bases at J, with 19 bases between. The CDR3 extends over 13 amino acids. The CDR3 nucleotides read TGTGCCACCATGGATTCCCTCCGAGGCATTCAGTACTTC. This gives the protein CATMDSLRGIQYF.

The chain has TRBV28 and TRBJ1-2, with 9 bases that match TRBD1. V was clipped by 4 bases and J by 4 bases; unmatched bases: 1. The CDR3 is made up of 13 amino acids. CDR1 is MDHEN and CDR2 is SYDVKM in the germline V gene. The CDR3, as DNA: TGTGCCAGCAGTTGGGACAGGGCCTATGGCTACACCTTC. This codes for CASSWDRAYGYTF.

V gene TRBV19 combines with J gene TRBJ2-3; maybe TRBD1 (6 bases). This CDR3 is built from 13 residues. Germline CDR1 reads LNHDA; CDR2 reads SQIVND (reference sequence). V lost 9 bases and J lost 8, with 18 bases in between. The CDR3 coding sequence is TGTGCCAGCTCCCCTAGTAGCAGGGGTACGCAGTATTTT. Translating gives CASSPSSRGTQYF.

The V and J genes are TRBV12-3 or TRBV12-4 and TRBJ2-2; D may be TRBD2 (5 bases). V was cut by 7 bases and J by 5 bases, with 17 bases left in between. The CDR3 runs 15 residues. This CDR3 reads CASTHAGLGTGELFF. DNA of the CDR3: TGTGCCAGCACCCATGCGGGCCTGGGGACCGGGGAGCTGTTTTTT.